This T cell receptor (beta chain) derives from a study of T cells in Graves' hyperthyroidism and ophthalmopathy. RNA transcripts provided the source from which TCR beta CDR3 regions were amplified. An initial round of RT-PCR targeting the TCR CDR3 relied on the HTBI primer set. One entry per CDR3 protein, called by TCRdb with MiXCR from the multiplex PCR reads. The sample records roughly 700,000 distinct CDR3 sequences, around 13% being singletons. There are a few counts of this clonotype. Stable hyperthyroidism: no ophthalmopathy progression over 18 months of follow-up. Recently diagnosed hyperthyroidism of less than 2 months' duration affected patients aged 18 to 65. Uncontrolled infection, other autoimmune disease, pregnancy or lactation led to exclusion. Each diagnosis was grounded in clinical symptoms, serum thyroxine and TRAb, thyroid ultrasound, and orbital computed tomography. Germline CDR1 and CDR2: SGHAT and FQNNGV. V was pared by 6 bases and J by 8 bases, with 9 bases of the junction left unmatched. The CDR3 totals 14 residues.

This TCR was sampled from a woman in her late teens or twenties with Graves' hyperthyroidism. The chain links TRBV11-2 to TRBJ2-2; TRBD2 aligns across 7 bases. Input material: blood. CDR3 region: CASRTPGGVGELFF. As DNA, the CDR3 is TGTGCCAGCAGGACCCCGGGGGGAGTGGGGGAGCTGTTTTTT.